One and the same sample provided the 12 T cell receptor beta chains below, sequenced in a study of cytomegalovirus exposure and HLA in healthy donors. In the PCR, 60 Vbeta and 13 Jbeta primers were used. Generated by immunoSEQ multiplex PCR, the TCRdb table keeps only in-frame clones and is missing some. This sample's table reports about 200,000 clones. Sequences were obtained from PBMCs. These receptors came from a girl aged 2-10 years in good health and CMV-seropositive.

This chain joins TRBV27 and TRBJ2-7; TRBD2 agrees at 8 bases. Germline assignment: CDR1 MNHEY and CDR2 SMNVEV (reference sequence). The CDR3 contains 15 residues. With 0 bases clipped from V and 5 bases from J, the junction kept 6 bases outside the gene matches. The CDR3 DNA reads TGTGCCAGCAGTTTATCTACGGGAGGGCTCAACGAGCAGTACTTC. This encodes CASSLSTGGLNEQYF.

CDR3 protein: CASSQPDRSYGYTF. In nucleotides, the CDR3 is TGTGCCAGCAGTCAACCGGACAGGTCATATGGCTACACCTTC. The chain recombines TRBV28 with TRBJ1-2; TRBD1 agrees at 7 bases. The CDR3 is 14 amino acids. Trimming removed 5 bases from V and 5 bases from J; junction bases left unmatched: 8. CDR1 is MDHEN, CDR2 SYDVKM, per germline.

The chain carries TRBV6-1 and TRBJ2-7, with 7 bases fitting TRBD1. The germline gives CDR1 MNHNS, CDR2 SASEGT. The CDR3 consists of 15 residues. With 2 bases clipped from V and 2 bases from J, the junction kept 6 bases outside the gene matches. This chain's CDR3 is CASSELGQEPYEQYF. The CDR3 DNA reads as TGTGCCAGCAGTGAACTTGGACAGGAACCCTACGAGCAGTACTTC.

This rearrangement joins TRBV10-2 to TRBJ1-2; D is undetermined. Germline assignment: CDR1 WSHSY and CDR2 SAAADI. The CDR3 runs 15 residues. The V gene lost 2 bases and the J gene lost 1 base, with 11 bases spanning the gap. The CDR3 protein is CASSEDQILNYGYTF. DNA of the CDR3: TGCGCCAGCAGTGAGGATCAGATTCTTAACTATGGCTACACCTTC.

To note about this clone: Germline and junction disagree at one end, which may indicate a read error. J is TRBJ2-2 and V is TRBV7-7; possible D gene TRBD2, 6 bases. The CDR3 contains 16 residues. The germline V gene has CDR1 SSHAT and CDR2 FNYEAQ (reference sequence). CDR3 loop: CASSFSGRDLTGELFF. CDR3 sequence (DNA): TGTGCTAGCAGCTTCTCGGGGCGGGACCTCACCGGGGAGCTGTTTTTT.

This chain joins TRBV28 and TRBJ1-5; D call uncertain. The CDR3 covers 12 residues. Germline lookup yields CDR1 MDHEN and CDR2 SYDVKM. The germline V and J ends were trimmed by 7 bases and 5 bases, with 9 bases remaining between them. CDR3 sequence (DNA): TGTGCCAGCACCTCCTCAGATCAGCCCCAGCATTTT. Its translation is CASTSSDQPQHF.

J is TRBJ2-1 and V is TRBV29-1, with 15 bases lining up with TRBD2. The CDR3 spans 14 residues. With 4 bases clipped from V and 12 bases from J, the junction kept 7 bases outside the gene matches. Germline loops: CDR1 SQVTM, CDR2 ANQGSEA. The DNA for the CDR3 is TGCAGCGTTGGAGGACTAGCGGGAGGGAAGGTGCAGTTCTTC. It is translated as CSVGGLAGGKVQFF.

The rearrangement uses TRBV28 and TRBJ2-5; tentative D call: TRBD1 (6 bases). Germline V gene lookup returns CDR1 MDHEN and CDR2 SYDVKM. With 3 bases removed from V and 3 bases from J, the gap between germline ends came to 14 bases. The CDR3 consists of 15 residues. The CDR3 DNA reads TGTGCCAGCAGTTTTGCAGGGGCAGGCGAAGAGACCCAGTACTTC. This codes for CASSFAGAGEETQYF.

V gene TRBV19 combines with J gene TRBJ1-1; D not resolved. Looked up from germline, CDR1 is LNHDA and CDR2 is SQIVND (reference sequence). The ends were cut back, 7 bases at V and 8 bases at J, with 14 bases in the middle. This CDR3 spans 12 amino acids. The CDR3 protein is CASTATENEAFF. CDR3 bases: TGTGCCAGTACCGCGACTGAGAACGAAGCTTTCTTT.

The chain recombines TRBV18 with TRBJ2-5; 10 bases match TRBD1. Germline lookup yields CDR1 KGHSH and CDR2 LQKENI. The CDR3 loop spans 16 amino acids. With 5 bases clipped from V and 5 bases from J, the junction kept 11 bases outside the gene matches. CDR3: CASSSIRDRGRETQYF. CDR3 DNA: TGTGCCAGCTCATCCATCCGGGACAGGGGACGGGAGACCCAGTACTTC.

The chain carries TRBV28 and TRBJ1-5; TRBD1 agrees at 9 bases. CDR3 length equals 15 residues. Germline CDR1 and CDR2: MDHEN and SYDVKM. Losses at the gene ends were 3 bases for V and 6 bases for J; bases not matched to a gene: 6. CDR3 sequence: CASSFIGTGFQPQHF. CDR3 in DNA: TGTGCCAGCAGTTTTATAGGGACAGGGTTTCAGCCCCAGCATTTT. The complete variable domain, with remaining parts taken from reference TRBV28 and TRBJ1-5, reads DVKVTQSSRYLVKRTGEKVFLECVQDMDHENMFWYRQDPGLGLRLIYFSYDVKMKEKGDIPEGYSVSREKKERFSLILESASTNQTSMYLCASSFIGTGFQPQHFGDGTRLSIL.

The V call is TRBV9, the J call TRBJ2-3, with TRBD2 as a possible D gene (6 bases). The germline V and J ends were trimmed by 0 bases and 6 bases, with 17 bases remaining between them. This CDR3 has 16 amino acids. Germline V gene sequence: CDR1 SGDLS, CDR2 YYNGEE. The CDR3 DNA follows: TGTGCCAGCAGCGTAGCCCCTACGGGAGTATCGGATACGCAGTATTTT. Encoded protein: CASSVAPTGVSDTQYF.